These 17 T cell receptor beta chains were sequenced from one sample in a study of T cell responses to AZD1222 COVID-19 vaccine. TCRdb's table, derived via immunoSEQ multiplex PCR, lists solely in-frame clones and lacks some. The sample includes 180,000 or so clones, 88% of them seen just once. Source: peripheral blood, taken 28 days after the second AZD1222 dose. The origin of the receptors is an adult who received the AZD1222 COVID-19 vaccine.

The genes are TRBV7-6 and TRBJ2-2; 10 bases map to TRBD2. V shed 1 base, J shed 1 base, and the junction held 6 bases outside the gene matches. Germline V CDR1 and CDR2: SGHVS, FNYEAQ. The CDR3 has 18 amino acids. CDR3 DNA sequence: TGTGCCAGCAGCTTAGAGGCAAGACTAGCGGGGAACACCGGGGAGCTGTTTTTT. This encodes CASSLEARLAGNTGELFF. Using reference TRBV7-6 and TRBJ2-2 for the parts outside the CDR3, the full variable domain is GAGVSQSPRYKVTKRGQDVALRCDPISGHVSLYWYRQALGQGPEFLTYFNYEAQQDKSGLPNDRFSAERPEGSISTLTIQRTEQRDSAMYRCASSLEARLAGNTGELFFGEGSRLTVL.

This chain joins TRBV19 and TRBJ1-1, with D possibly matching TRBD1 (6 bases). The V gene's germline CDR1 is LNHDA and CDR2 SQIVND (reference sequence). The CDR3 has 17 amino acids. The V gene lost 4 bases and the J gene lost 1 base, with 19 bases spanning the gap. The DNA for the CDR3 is TGTGCCAGTAGTACCAAACACCGGGGGGCCCAGAACACTGAAGCTTTCTTT. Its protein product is CASSTKHRGAQNTEAFF.

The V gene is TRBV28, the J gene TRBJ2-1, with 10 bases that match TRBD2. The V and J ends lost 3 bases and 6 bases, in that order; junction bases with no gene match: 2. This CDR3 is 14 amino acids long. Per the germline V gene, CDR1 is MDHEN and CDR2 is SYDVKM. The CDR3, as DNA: TGTGCCAGCAGTTTGGCTAGCGGGGGCAATGAGCAGTTCTTC. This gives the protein CASSLASGGNEQFF.

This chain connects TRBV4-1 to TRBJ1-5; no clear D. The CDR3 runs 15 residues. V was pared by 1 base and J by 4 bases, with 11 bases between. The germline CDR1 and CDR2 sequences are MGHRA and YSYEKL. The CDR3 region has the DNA TGCGCCAGCAGCCAAGTCTCGGACTCTAATCAGCCCCAGCATTTT. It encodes CASSQVSDSNQPQHF.

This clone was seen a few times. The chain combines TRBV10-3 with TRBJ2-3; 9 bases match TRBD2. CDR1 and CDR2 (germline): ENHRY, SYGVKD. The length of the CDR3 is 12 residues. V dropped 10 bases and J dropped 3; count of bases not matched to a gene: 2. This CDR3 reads CASSGRTDTQYF. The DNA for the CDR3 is TGTGCCAGTAGCGGGAGAACAGATACGCAGTATTTT.

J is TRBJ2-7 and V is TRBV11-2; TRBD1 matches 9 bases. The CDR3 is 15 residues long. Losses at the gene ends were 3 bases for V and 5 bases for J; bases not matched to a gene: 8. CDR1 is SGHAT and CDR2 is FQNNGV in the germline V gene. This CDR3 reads CASSLAGTGFHEQYF. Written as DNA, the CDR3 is TGTGCCAGCAGCTTGGCCGGGACAGGGTTCCACGAGCAGTACTTC.

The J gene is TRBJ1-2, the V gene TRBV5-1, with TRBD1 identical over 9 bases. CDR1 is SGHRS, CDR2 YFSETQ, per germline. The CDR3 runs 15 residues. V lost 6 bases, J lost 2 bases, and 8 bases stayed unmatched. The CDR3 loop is CASKSTGQGNYGYTF. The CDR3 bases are TGCGCCAGCAAGAGCACGGGACAGGGAAACTATGGCTACACCTTC.

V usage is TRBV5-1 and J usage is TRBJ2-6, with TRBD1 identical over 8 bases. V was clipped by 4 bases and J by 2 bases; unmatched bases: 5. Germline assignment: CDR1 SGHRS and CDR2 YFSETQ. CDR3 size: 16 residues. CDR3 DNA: TGCGCCAGCAGCCCAGTGACAGGGGCTGGGGCCAACGTCCTGACTTTC. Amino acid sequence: CASSPVTGAGANVLTF. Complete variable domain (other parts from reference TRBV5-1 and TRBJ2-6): KAGVTQTPRYLIKTRGQQVTLSCSPISGHRSVSWYQQTPGQGLQFLFEYFSETQRNKGNFPGRFSGRQFSNSRSEMNVSTLELGDSALYLCASSPVTGAGANVLTFGAGSRLTVL.

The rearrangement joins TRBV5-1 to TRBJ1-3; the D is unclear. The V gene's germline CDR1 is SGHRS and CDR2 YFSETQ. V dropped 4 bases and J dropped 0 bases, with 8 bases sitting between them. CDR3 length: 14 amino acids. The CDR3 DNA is TGCGCCAGCAGCGCTCTTGGCTCTGGAAACACCATATATTTT. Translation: CASSALGSGNTIYF. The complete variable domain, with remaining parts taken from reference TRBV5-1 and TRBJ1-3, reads KAGVTQTPRYLIKTRGQQVTLSCSPISGHRSVSWYQQTPGQGLQFLFEYFSETQRNKGNFPGRFSGRQFSNSRSEMNVSTLELGDSALYLCASSALGSGNTIYFGEGSWLTVV.

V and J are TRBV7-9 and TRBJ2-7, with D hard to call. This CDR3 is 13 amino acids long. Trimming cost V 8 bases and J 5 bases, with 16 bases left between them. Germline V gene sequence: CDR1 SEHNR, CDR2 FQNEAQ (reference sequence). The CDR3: CASGVRGSDEQYF. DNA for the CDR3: TGTGCCAGCGGAGTTCGAGGCAGCGACGAGCAGTACTTC.

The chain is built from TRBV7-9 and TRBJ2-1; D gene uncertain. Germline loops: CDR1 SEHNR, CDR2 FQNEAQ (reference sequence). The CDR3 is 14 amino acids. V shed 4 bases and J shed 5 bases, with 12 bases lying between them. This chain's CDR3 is CASSSTRQHNEQFF. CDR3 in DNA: TGTGCCAGCAGCTCAACTCGGCAGCACAATGAGCAGTTCTTC. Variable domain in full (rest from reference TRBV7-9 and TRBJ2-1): DTGVSQNPRHKITKRGQNVTFRCDPISEHNRLYWYRQTLGQGPEFLTYFQNEAQLEKSRLLSDRFSAERPKGSFSTLEIQRTEQGDSAMYLCASSSTRQHNEQFFGPGTRLTVL.

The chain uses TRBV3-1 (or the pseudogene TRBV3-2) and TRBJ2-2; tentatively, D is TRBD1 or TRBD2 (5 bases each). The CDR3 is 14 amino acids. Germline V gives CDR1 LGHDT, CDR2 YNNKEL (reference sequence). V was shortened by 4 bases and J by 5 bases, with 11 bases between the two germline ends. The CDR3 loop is CASSRTEGTGELFF. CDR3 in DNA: TGTGCCAGCAGCCGAACCGAGGGGACCGGGGAGCTGTTTTTT.

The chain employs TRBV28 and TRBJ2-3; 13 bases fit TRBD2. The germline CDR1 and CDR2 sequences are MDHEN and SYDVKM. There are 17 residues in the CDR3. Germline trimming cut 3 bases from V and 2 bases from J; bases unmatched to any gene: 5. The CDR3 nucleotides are TGTGCCAGCAGTTTCCCAGGACTAGCGGGAGACACAGATACGCAGTATTTT. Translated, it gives CASSFPGLAGDTDTQYF.

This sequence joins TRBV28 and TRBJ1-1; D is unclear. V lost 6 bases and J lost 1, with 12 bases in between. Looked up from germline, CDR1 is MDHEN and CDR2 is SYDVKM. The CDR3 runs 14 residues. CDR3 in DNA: TGTGCCAGCAGCCCTCCTCGCGAGAACACTGAAGCTTTCTTT. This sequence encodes CASSPPRENTEAFF.

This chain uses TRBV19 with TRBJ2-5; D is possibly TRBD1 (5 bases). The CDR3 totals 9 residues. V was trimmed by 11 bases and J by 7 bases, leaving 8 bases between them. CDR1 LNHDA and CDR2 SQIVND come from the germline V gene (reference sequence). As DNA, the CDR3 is TGTGCCGTTCAGGGGACCCAGTACTTC. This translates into CAVQGTQYF.

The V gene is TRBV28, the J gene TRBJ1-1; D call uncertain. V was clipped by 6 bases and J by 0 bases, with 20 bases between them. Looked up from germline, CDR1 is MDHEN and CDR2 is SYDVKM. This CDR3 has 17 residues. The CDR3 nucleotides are TGTGCCAGCAGACTACCCCCTTCGCGCAGGATGAACACTGAAGCTTTCTTT. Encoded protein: CASRLPPSRRMNTEAFF.

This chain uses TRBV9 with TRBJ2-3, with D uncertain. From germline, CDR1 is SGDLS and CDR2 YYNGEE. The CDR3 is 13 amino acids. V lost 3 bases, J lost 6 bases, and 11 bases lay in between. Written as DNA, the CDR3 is TGTGCCAGCAGCGGAGTGCGTTGGGATACGCAGTATTTT. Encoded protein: CASSGVRWDTQYF.